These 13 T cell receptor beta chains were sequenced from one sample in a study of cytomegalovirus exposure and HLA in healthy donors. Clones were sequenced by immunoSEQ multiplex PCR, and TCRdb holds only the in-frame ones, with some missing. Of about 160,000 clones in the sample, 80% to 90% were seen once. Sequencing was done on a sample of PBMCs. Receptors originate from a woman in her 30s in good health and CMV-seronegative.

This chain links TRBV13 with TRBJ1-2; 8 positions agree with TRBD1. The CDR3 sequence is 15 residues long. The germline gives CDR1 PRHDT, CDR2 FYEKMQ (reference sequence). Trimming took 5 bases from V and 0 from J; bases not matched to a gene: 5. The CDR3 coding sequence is TGTGCCAGCAGCCCCGGGACAGGTTCTAACTATGGCTACACCTTC. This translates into CASSPGTGSNYGYTF.

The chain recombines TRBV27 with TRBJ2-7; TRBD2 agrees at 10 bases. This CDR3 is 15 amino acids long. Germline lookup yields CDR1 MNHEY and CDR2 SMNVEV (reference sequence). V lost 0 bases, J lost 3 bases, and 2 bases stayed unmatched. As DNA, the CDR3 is TGTGCCAGCAGTTTATCTAGCGGGAGGTTCTACGAGCAGTACTTC. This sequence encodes CASSLSSGRFYEQYF.

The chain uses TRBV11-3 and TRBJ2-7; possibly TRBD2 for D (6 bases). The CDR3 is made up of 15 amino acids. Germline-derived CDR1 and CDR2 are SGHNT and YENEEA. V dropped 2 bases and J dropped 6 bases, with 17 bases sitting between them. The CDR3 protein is CASSLRGTDLTEQYF. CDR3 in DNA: TGTGCCAGCAGCTTACGCGGGACGGACCTCACCGAGCAGTACTTC.

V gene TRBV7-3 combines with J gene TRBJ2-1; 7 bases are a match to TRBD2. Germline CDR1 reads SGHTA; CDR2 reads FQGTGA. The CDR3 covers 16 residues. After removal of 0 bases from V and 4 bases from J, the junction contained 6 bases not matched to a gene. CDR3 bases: TGTGCCAGCAGCTTAACGTGGTCTAGCGGTTACAATGAGCAGTTCTTC. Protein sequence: CASSLTWSSGYNEQFF.

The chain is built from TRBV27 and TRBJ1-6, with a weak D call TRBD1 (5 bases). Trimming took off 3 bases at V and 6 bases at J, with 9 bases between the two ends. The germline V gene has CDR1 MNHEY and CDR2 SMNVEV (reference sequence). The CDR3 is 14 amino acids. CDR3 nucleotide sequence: TGTGCCAGCAGTTTGGGGCCTGGTAATTCACCCCTCCACTTT. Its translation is CASSLGPGNSPLHF.

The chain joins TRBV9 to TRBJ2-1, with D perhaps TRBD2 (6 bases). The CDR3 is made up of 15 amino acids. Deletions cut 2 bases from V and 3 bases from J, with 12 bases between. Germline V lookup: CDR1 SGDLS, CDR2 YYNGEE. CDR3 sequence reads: CASSVRDGSYNEQFF. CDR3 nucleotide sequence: TGTGCCAGCAGCGTTAGAGACGGGAGCTACAATGAGCAGTTCTTC.

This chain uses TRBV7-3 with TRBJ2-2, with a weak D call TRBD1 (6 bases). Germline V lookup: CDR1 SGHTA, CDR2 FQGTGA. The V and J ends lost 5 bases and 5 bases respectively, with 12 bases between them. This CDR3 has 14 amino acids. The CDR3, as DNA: TGTGCCAGCAGCCAGGGACACGGAACCGGGGAGCTGTTTTTT. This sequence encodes CASSQGHGTGELFF.

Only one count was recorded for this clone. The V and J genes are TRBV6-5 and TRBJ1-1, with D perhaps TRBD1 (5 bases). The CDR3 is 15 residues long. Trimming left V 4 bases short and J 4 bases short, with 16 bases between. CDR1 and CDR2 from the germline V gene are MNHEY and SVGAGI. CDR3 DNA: TGTGCCAGCAGTTCTGGGGCCGCACGTCGCACTGAAGCTTTCTTT. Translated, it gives CASSSGAARRTEAFF.

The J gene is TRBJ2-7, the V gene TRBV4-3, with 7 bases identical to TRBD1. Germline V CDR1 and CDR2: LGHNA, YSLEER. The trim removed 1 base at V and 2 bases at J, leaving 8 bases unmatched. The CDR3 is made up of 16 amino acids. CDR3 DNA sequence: TGCGCCAGCAGCCAAGTCACAGGGGCCAACCCCTACGAGCAGTACTTC. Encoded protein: CASSQVTGANPYEQYF.

CDR3 sequence (DNA): TGTGCCAGCAGCTTAGCGGTCGCGAGAAGGGACAATGAGCAGTTCTTC. This sequence encodes CASSLAVARRDNEQFF. This chain uses TRBV7-2 with TRBJ2-1, with D uncertain. Between the trimmed V and J ends, which lost 0 bases and 5 bases, there was a span of 14 bases. CDR1 is SGHTA, CDR2 FQGNSA, per germline. The CDR3 runs to 16 residues.

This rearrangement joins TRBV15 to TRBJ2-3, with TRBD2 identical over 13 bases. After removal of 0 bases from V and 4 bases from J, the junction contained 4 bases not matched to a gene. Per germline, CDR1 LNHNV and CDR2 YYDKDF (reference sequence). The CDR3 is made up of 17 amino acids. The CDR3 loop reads CATSRDYTSGRADTQYF. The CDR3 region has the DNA TGTGCCACCAGCAGAGATTACACTAGCGGGAGGGCAGATACGCAGTATTTT.

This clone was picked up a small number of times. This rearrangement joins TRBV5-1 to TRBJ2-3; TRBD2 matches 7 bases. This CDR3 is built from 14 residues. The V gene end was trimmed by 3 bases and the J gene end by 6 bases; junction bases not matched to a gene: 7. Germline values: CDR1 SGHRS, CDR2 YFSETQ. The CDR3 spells CASSYLAVTDTQYF. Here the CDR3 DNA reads TGCGCCAGCAGCTATCTAGCGGTAACTGATACGCAGTATTTT.

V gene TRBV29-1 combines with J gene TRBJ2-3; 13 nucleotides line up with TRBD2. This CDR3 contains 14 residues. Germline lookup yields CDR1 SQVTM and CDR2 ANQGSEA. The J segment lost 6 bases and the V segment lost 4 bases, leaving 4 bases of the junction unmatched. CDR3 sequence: CSVGLAGGRDTQYF. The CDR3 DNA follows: TGCAGCGTTGGACTAGCGGGGGGCAGGGATACGCAGTATTTT.